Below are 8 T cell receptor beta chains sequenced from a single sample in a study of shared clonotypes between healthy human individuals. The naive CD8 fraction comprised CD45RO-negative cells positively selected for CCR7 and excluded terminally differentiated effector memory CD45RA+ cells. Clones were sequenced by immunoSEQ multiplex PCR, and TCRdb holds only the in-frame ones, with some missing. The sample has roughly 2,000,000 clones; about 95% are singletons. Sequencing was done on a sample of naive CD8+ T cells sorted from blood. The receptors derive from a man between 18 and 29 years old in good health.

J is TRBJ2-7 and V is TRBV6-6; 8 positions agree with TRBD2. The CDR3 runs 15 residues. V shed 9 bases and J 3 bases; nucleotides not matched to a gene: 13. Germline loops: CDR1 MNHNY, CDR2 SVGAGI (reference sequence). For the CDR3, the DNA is TGTGCCAGTCAGGAGAGCGGGAGTCGGATCTACGAGCAGTACTTC. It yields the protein CASQESGSRIYEQYF.

CDR3 DNA sequence: TGTGCCAGCAGCTTTAGGCCCCCCGGGACAGGGTGGGAGCAGTACTTC. Protein sequence: CASSFRPPGTGWEQYF. V is TRBV5-5 and J is TRBJ2-7, with TRBD1 matching 9 bases. Germline V gene sequence: CDR1 SGHKS, CDR2 YYEKEE (reference sequence). V dropped 2 bases and J dropped 7; count of bases not matched to a gene: 13. This CDR3 region has 16 residues. The full variable domain, with the rest looked up from reference TRBV5-5 and TRBJ2-7, is DAGVTQSPTHLIKTRGQQVTLRCSPISGHKSVSWYQQVLGQGPQFIFQYYEKEERGRGNFPDRFSARQFPNYSSELNVNALLLGDSALYLCASSFRPPGTGWEQYFGPGTRLTVT.

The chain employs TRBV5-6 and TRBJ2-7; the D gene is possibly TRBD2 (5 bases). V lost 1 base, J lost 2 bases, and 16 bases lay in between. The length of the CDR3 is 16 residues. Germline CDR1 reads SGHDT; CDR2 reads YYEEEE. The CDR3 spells CASSLFAGTDPYEQYF. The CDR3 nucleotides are TGTGCCAGCAGCTTGTTTGCGGGCACAGACCCCTACGAGCAGTACTTC.

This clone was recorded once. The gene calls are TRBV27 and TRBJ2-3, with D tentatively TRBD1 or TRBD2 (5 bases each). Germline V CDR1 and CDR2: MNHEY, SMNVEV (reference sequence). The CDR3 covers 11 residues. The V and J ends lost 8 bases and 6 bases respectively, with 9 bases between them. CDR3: CASGWGDTQYF. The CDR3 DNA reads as TGTGCCAGCGGCTGGGGGGATACGCAGTATTTT.

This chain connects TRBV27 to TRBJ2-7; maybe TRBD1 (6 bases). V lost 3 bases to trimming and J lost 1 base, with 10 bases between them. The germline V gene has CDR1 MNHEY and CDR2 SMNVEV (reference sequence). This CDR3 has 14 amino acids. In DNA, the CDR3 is TGTGCCAGCAGTTTTGGGGACAAGTCCTACGAGCAGTACTTC. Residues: CASSFGDKSYEQYF.

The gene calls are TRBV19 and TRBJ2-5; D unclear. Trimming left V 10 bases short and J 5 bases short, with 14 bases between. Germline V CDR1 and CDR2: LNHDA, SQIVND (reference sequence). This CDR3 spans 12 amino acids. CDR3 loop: CATSSRRETQYF. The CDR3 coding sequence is TGTGCCACCAGTAGCAGGCGGGAGACCCAGTACTTC.

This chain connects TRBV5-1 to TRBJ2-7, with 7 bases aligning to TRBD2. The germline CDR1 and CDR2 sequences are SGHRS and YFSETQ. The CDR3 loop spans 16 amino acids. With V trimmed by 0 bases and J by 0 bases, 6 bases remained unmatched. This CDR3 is CASSLEVSGFSYEQYF. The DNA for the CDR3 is TGCGCCAGCAGCTTGGAGGTTAGCGGGTTCTCCTACGAGCAGTACTTC.

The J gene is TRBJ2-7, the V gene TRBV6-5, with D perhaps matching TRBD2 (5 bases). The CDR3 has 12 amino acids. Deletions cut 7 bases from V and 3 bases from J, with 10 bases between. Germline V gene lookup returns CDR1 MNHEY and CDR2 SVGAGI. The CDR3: CASTSGYYEQYF. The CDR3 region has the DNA TGTGCCAGCACCAGCGGCTACTACGAGCAGTACTTC.